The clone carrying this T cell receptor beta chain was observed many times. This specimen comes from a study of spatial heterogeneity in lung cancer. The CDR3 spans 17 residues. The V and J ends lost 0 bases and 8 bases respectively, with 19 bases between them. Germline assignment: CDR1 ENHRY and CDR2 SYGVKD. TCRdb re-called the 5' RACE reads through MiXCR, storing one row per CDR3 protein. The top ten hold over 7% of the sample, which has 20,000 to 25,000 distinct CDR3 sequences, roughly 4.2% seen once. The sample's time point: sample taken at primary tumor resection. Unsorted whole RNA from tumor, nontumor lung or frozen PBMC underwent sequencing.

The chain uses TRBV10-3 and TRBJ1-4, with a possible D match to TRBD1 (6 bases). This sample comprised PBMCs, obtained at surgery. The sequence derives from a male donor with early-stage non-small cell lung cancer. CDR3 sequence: CAISESKGGGAKEKLFF. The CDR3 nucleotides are TGTGCCATCAGTGAGTCGAAAGGAGGGGGGGCGAAGGAAAAACTGTTTTTT.